The 7 T cell receptor beta chains below were found in one sample sequenced in a study of CD8 T cells in ankylosing spondylitis. TCRdb reanalysed the 5' RACE reads using MiXCR and keeps one entry per CDR3 protein. The sample has 90,000 to 120,000 distinct CDR3 sequences; 24% are singletons. Sequencing input: synovial fluid, either unsorted or a sorted T cell fraction (not recorded which). The source of these receptors is a male donor with ankylosing spondylitis.

This clonotype was counted a few times. CDR3 loop: CASSEVGGGNQPQHF. CDR3 in DNA: TGTGCCAGCAGTGAAGTCGGGGGCGGCAATCAGCCCCAGCATTTT. J is TRBJ1-5 and V is TRBV2; D perhaps matches TRBD1 (6 bases). The CDR3 loop spans 15 amino acids. The V and J ends lost 1 base and 2 bases respectively, with 9 bases between them. The germline gives CDR1 SNHLY, CDR2 FYNNEI.

This clonotype has ten or more counts. The V gene is TRBV30, the J gene TRBJ1-2; 9 bases are a match to TRBD1. V lost 4 bases, J lost 4 bases, and 4 bases stayed unmatched. The CDR3 extends over 13 amino acids. Germline V gene lookup returns CDR1 GTSNPN and CDR2 SVGIG (reference sequence). The CDR3 region is CAWNWGQGYGYTF. As DNA, the CDR3 is TGTGCCTGGAACTGGGGACAGGGCTATGGCTACACCTTC.

The chain couples TRBV5-5 to TRBJ1-6; TRBD1 matches 9 bases. Germline CDR1 and CDR2: SGHKS and YYEKEE (reference sequence). J was trimmed by 7 bases and V by 0 bases; bases with no gene match: 2. This CDR3 has 15 residues. DNA for the CDR3: TGTGCCAGCAGCTTGGGGGACAGGGTCAATTCACCCCTCCACTTT. Residues: CASSLGDRVNSPLHF.

The count of this clonotype is one. The chain joins TRBV11-2 to TRBJ2-3; D unclear. CDR1 is SGHAT and CDR2 is FQNNGV in the germline V gene. This CDR3 region has 14 residues. The V end lost 4 bases, the J end lost 3 bases, and 11 bases lay between the germline ends. CDR3 sequence (DNA): TGTGCCAGCAGCTCCCCGGCCGGGACAGATACGCAGTATTTT. As protein: CASSSPAGTDTQYF.

The chain is built from TRBV12-3 or TRBV12-4 and TRBJ1-1; D call uncertain. This CDR3 is built from 14 residues. In nucleotides, the CDR3 is TGTGGGAACAGCTCCCCGCCGGTGGGGACTGAAGCTTTCTTT. Protein product: CGNSSPPVGTEAFF.

The V gene is TRBV15, the J gene TRBJ2-6; 8 bases align to TRBD2. The CDR3 length is 16 residues. The V gene end was trimmed by 8 bases and the J gene end by 0 bases; junction bases not matched to a gene: 6. Germline assignment: CDR1 LNHNV and CDR2 YYDKDF (reference sequence). In nucleotides, the CDR3 is TGTGCCACCGCGTCCAGCGGGAGCTCTGGGGCCAACGTCCTGACTTTC. Protein: CATASSGSSGANVLTF. Drawing the rest from reference TRBV15 and TRBJ2-6, the complete variable domain is DAMVIQNPRYQVTQFGKPVTLSCSQTLNHNVMYWYQQKSSQAPKLLFHYYDKDFNNEADTPDNFQSRRPNTSFCFLDIRSPGLGDTAMYLCATASSGSSGANVLTFGAGSRLTVL.

The sample holds a few counts of this clonotype. In nucleotides, the CDR3 is TGCAGTGCTAGGACTAGCGGGAGTGGGATGTTGGTCTACGAGCAGTACTTC. It translates to CSARTSGSGMLVYEQYF. The chain recombines TRBV20-1 with TRBJ2-7, with TRBD2 matching over 12 bases. Germline V gene data show CDR1 as DFQATT and CDR2 as SNEGSKA (reference sequence). The CDR3 covers 17 residues. V trimming: 3 bases; J trimming: 3 bases; junction bases outside the gene matches: 12.